These 30 T cell receptor beta chains were sequenced from one sample in a study of Graves' ophthalmopathy and Graves' hyperthyroidism. RNA transcripts served as template for amplifying TCR beta CDR3 sequences. First-round RT-PCR employed HTBI primers, with a second-round multiplex PCR after it. TCRdb called the multiplex PCR reads again in MiXCR, with one record for every CDR3 protein. Of about 340,000 distinct CDR3 sequences listed, about a sixth were seen once; the top ten hold roughly an eighth. The sample consisted of peripheral blood. These receptors came from an adult man with Graves' ophthalmopathy.

This clonotype was seen repeatedly, ten times or more. V is TRBV6-2 or TRBV6-3 and J is TRBJ2-7, with 9 bases matching TRBD1. Germline V gene sequence: CDR1 MNHEY, CDR2 SVGEGT. This CDR3 is 15 amino acids long. With 6 bases clipped from V and 3 bases from J, the junction kept 9 bases outside the gene matches. The CDR3 DNA follows: TGTGCCAGCAGCACTGGGACAGGGCTCCTCTACGAGCAGTACTTC. It specifies CASSTGTGLLYEQYF.

This clonotype has a count of ten or more. This chain links TRBV3-1 with TRBJ2-3, with D hard to call. The V gene's germline CDR1 is LGHDT and CDR2 YNNKEL (reference sequence). This CDR3 region has 15 residues. Between the trimmed V and J ends, which lost 0 bases and 2 bases, there was a span of 9 bases. CDR3 nucleotide sequence: TGTGCCAGCAGCCAAGATCCCACTAACACAGATACGCAGTATTTT. Amino acids: CASSQDPTNTDTQYF.

CDR3 residues: CATSRDNEYEQYF. The CDR3 region has the DNA TGTGCCACCAGCAGAGATAACGAGTACGAGCAGTACTTC. The gene calls are TRBV15 and TRBJ2-7, with no clear D. The CDR3 has 13 amino acids. Between the trimmed V and J ends, which lost 0 bases and 4 bases, there was a span of 7 bases. Germline CDR1 and CDR2: LNHNV and YYDKDF (reference sequence).

This clonotype was observed at least ten times. The chain couples TRBV6-5 to TRBJ1-1, with a weak D call TRBD1 (6 bases). Germline V gene sequence: CDR1 MNHEY, CDR2 SVGAGI. The CDR3 is 14 residues long. V lost 7 bases and J 2 bases, leaving 14 bases between the germline ends. CDR3 loop: CASITGQFNTEAFF. The CDR3 region has the DNA TGTGCCAGCATTACGGGACAATTTAACACTGAAGCTTTCTTT.

This clonotype appeared many times. The chain uses TRBV20-1 and TRBJ1-1; a possible D gene is TRBD1 (5 bases). This CDR3 spans 10 amino acids. Germline CDR1 is DFQATT and CDR2 is SNEGSKA (reference sequence). V gave up 8 bases and J gave up 5 bases, with 9 bases separating them. As DNA, the CDR3 is TGCAGTCCCCGGGGGACTGAAGCTTTCTTT. It translates to CSPRGTEAFF.

This clonotype has a count of ten or more. The chain carries TRBV30 and TRBJ2-3; 9 bases line up with TRBD2. This CDR3 is 15 amino acids long. Germline CDR1 reads GTSNPN; CDR2 reads SVGIG (reference sequence). V gave up 3 bases and J gave up 6 bases; unmatched junction bases: 10. CDR3 in DNA: TGTGCCTGGAGAAAGGGACTAGCTGGGAGGGATACGCAGTATTTT. Translated: CAWRKGLAGRDTQYF.

This clonotype was found many times. The gene calls are TRBV5-1 and TRBJ1-1; TRBD1 matches 12 bases. The CDR3 covers 16 residues. The trim removed 4 bases at V and 5 bases at J, leaving 9 bases unmatched. CDR1 and CDR2 from the germline V gene are SGHRS and YFSETQ. Here the CDR3 DNA reads TGCGCCAGCAGCGGAGGGACAGGGGGCGGTTGGACTGAAGCTTTCTTT. The encoded protein is CASSGGTGGGWTEAFF.

This clonotype has only a few counts. The junction and the germline gene differ at one end; a read error may be behind it. CDR3 nucleotide sequence: TGTGTCAGCAGTTTATGGGCAGGTATGAACACTGAAGCTTTCTTT. Translating it yields CVSSLWAGMNTEAFF. V usage is TRBV28 and J usage is TRBJ1-1; D remains ambiguous. The CDR3 totals 15 residues. Germline values: CDR1 MDHEN, CDR2 SYDVKM.

The sample holds many counts of this clonotype. The CDR3 region has the DNA TGTGCCAGCAGTTCTCTATACCCGACTAGTAGCGAGCAGTACTTC. This encodes CASSSLYPTSSEQYF. This chain joins TRBV27 and TRBJ2-7; D might be TRBD2 (6 bases). Germline V gene data show CDR1 as MNHEY and CDR2 as SMNVEV (reference sequence). V lost 4 bases and J lost 6, with 19 bases in between. The CDR3 has 15 amino acids.

In this sample, this clonotype turned up many times. As DNA, the CDR3 is TGTGCCTACCGGCGGGGGGCCTACGAGCAGTACTTC. Amino acids: CAYRRGAYEQYF. The rearrangement joins TRBV30 to TRBJ2-7; 8 bases fit TRBD2. Trimming cost V 7 bases and J 2 bases; bases outside gene matches: 4. Germline assignment: CDR1 GTSNPN and CDR2 SVGIG (reference sequence). The CDR3 loop spans 12 amino acids.

This clonotype was recorded at least ten times. The chain recombines TRBV19 with TRBJ1-5; 7 nucleotides agree with TRBD1. This CDR3 is 15 amino acids long. Germline lookup yields CDR1 LNHDA and CDR2 SQIVND (reference sequence). Trimming removed 5 bases from V and 2 bases from J; junction bases left unmatched: 6. CDR3 residues: CASSVTGYGNQPQHF. In nucleotides, the CDR3 is TGTGCCAGTAGTGTGACAGGGTATGGCAATCAGCCCCAGCATTTT.

This clonotype was picked up many times. The chain employs TRBV19 and TRBJ2-2; perhaps D is TRBD1 or TRBD2 (5 bases each). The germline CDR1 and CDR2 sequences are LNHDA and SQIVND (reference sequence). The CDR3 covers 14 residues. The ends were cut back, 6 bases at V and 3 bases at J, with 11 bases in the middle. The CDR3 protein is CASRDGTYTGELFF. DNA for the CDR3: TGTGCCAGTAGAGACGGGACCTACACCGGGGAGCTGTTTTTT.

The V and J genes are TRBV2 and TRBJ2-4; a possible D gene is TRBD2 (5 bases). Germline CDR1 is SNHLY and CDR2 is FYNNEI. The ends were cut back, 6 bases at V and 2 bases at J, with 11 bases in the middle. CDR3 length: 14 residues. This CDR3 reads CASRARVTKNIQYF. In DNA form, the CDR3 reads TGTGCCAGCAGAGCGCGGGTGACCAAAAACATTCAGTACTTC.

This rearrangement joins TRBV28 to TRBJ2-7; D unresolved. Germline V lookup: CDR1 MDHEN, CDR2 SYDVKM. Trimming took off 6 bases at V and 6 bases at J, with 18 bases between the two ends. This CDR3 is 14 amino acids long. CDR3 in amino acids: CASSSPARTFEQYF. The CDR3 DNA is TGTGCCAGCAGCTCCCCCGCCCGCACGTTCGAGCAGTACTTC.

This clonotype was detected ten times or more. The rearrangement links TRBV11-2 to TRBJ1-2; 10 bases map to TRBD1. Trimming cost V 4 bases and J 7 bases; bases outside gene matches: 12. Germline V gene sequence: CDR1 SGHAT, CDR2 FQNNGV. This CDR3 comprises 16 residues. Here the CDR3 DNA reads TGTGCCAGCAGCTCGGACCGGGACAGGGGAATATCTGGCTACACCTTC. It codes for CASSSDRDRGISGYTF.

The sample holds many counts of this clonotype. The chain recombines TRBV24-1 with TRBJ1-5; TRBD1 matches at 9 bases. The V segment lost 4 bases and the J segment 1 base; nucleotides outside the gene matches: 7. Looked up from germline, CDR1 is KGHDR and CDR2 is SFDVKD. CDR3 length equals 17 residues. CDR3 region: CATSETPGQGSNQPQHF. The CDR3 DNA is TGTGCCACCAGTGAGACCCCTGGACAGGGGAGCAATCAGCCCCAGCATTTT.

This clonotype was counted many times. The gene calls are TRBV18 and TRBJ2-7, with 9 bases lining up with TRBD2. The CDR3 sequence is 15 residues long. V dropped 3 bases and J dropped 3; count of bases not matched to a gene: 6. Germline V gene lookup returns CDR1 KGHSH and CDR2 LQKENI. The CDR3 loop reads CASSPAGTSYYEQYF. In DNA, the CDR3 is TGTGCCAGCTCACCGGCCGGGACTAGCTACTACGAGCAGTACTTC.

Many counts were recorded for this clonotype. V and J are TRBV5-6 and TRBJ1-3; D is possibly TRBD1 (6 bases). The germline V and J ends were trimmed by 2 bases and 2 bases, with 11 bases remaining between them. The CDR3 spans 15 residues. The V gene's germline CDR1 is SGHDT and CDR2 YYEEEE. The CDR3 DNA follows: TGTGCCAGCAGCTTATCGGGACACCCTGGAAACACCATATATTTT. It encodes CASSLSGHPGNTIYF.

This sequence joins TRBV11-2 and TRBJ2-2, with 13 positions matching TRBD2. From germline, CDR1 is SGHAT and CDR2 FQNNGV. The CDR3 length is 18 residues. J was trimmed by 6 bases and V by 5 bases; bases with no gene match: 12. CDR3 nucleotides: TGTGCCAGCAGCATACCACGGACTAGCGGGAGTGGGGCCGGGGAGCTGTTTTTT. Its protein product is CASSIPRTSGSGAGELFF.

This clonotype was found many times. The rearrangement uses TRBV29-1 and TRBJ2-7, with TRBD1 identical over 10 bases. The junction had 6 bases not matched to a gene; V was cut back by 2 bases and J by 2 bases. This CDR3 comprises 15 residues. Germline assignment: CDR1 SQVTM and CDR2 ANQGSEA. The CDR3, as DNA: TGCAGCGTTGAATGGACAGGGGGTGAAACCTACGAGCAGTACTTC. Translating it yields CSVEWTGGETYEQYF.

The J gene is TRBJ2-7, the V gene TRBV20-1; 9 bases are a match to TRBD2. This CDR3 region has 15 residues. The V and J ends lost 3 bases and 6 bases, in that order; junction bases with no gene match: 12. The V gene's germline CDR1 is DFQATT and CDR2 SNEGSKA (reference sequence). CDR3 in DNA: TGCAGTGCTAGGCTCGGCGGGGGGGTAGGTCGCGAGCAGTACTTC. Amino acids: CSARLGGGVGREQYF.

This chain joins TRBV2 and TRBJ2-7; a weak D match, TRBD1 (6 bases). The CDR3 loop spans 13 amino acids. Germline CDR1 reads SNHLY; CDR2 reads FYNNEI. The V end was cut by 6 bases, the J end by 1 base, with 10 bases between. CDR3 residues: CASRLDRSYEQYF. In nucleotides, the CDR3 is TGTGCCAGCAGGCTAGACAGGTCCTACGAGCAGTACTTC.

This clonotype was seen at least ten times. The rearrangement uses TRBV12-3 or TRBV12-4 and TRBJ1-3; D gene ambiguous. The CDR3 totals 15 residues. V shed 8 bases and J shed 4 bases, with 18 bases lying between them. The CDR3 DNA reads TGTGCCAGCGCATCTCGCTTCGGTGGGGGAAACACCATATATTTT. It encodes CASASRFGGGNTIYF.

This clonotype was counted a few times. The CDR3 region has the DNA TGTGCCAGCAGTGAACGGACAGGGCGGTCAGAGACCCAGTACTTC. Translation: CASSERTGRSETQYF. V is TRBV6-1 and J is TRBJ2-5; 8 bases map to TRBD1. Trimming at V came to 2 bases and at J to 4 bases, leaving 6 bases not matched to a gene. The CDR3 is 15 residues long. The germline CDR1 and CDR2 sequences are MNHNS and SASEGT.

In its sample, this clonotype was seen many times. The chain carries TRBV20-1 and TRBJ2-7; TRBD2 aligns across 10 bases. The V gene end was trimmed by 6 bases and the J gene end by 3 bases; junction bases not matched to a gene: 8. The CDR3 runs to 14 residues. Germline CDR1 is DFQATT and CDR2 is SNEGSKA (reference sequence). CDR3 nucleotide sequence: TGCAGTGCCAACCCTACTAGCGGGAACTACGAGCAGTACTTC. Translating it yields CSANPTSGNYEQYF.

This clonotype was counted a single time. The V gene is TRBV12-3 or TRBV12-4, the J gene TRBJ2-7, with 11 bases that match TRBD1. Trimming at V came to 10 bases and at J to 5 bases, leaving 10 bases not matched to a gene. The CDR3 sequence is 14 residues long. The chain's CDR3 is CATRPGTGGNEQYF. The CDR3 bases are TGTGCCACCCGTCCCGGGACAGGGGGGAACGAGCAGTACTTC.

The gene calls are TRBV12-3 or TRBV12-4 and TRBJ2-7, with D tentatively TRBD2 (5 bases). The CDR3 is made up of 15 amino acids. V lost 2 bases and J 7 bases, leaving 18 bases between the germline ends. CDR3 sequence (DNA): TGTGCCAGCAGTTTAACCCGTAGAGGGTCGGGAGAGCAGTACTTC. Its translation: CASSLTRRGSGEQYF.

In this sample, this clonotype turned up many times. The chain joins TRBV30 to TRBJ1-6; weak D call: TRBD1 (5 bases). The CDR3 extends over 12 amino acids. V was cut by 4 bases and J by 10 bases, with 11 bases left in between. Germline V gene lookup returns CDR1 GTSNPN and CDR2 SVGIG (reference sequence). In DNA form, the CDR3 reads TGTGCCTGGACGCAGGGCCGGTCACCCCTCCACTTT. Translation: CAWTQGRSPLHF.

This clonotype has a count of ten or more. The rearrangement links TRBV7-8 to TRBJ1-2; D not resolved. V was shortened by 3 bases and J by 4 bases, with 9 bases between the two germline ends. Germline values: CDR1 SGHVS, CDR2 FQNEAQ. This CDR3 has 13 amino acids. The CDR3: CASSLARFYGYTF. The CDR3 region has the DNA TGTGCCAGCAGCTTGGCCAGGTTCTATGGCTACACCTTC.

There are many counts of this clonotype. CDR3 protein: CASSPYETGVKAFF. DNA for the CDR3: TGTGCCAGCAGCCCTTACGAGACAGGGGTTAAAGCTTTCTTT. The chain couples TRBV28 to TRBJ1-1; TRBD1 agrees at 8 bases. The CDR3 totals 14 residues. Germline values: CDR1 MDHEN, CDR2 SYDVKM. V lost 6 bases to trimming and J lost 9 bases; unmatched junction nucleotides: 12.